The entry below describes one TCR beta chain. The antigen remains unidentified. Libraries targeted TCR beta using 5' RACE with UMIs. TCRdb re-analyzed the 5' RACE reads; it lists each CDR3 protein once, without DNA. Its clone listing holds around 11,000 distinct CDR3 sequences. This sample was included in a study of human CD8 memory T cell subsets. Findings and caveats of the study: Precursor exhausted T cells and stem-like memory T cells were similarly highly diverse, while effector memory cells were not. Estimation with Chao1 suggested higher diversity among stem-like memory T cells relative to precursor exhausted T cells.

Germline V gene lookup returns CDR1 SGHDN and CDR2 FVKESK. This CDR3 contains 12 residues. Input material: CD8+ T cells from PBMCs. The chain joins TRBV14 to TRBJ1-1; with no DNA, the TCRdb D assignment of TRBD1 cannot be verified. The origin of this receptor is a human donor in good health. The CDR3 here is CASSQAGEPAFF.